Following are 18 T cell receptor delta chains from one sample sequenced in a study of γδ T cells in repeated Plasmodium falciparum infection. Bulk repertoires came from Vgamma9/Vdelta2+ or Vdelta2-negative gammadelta T cells flow-sorted from PBMC. TCRdb reanalyzed the multiplex PCR reads using CATT. The sample has about 89,000 delta-chain clones, 1.4% to 1.5% seen once. Sequenced input: gamma-delta T cells from blood. The source is a pool of human donors (malaria-infected and uninfected, not separated).

This clone was observed a handful of times. The protein held in TCRdb is that of a much larger clone and does not match this DNA's translation at residue 8, likely because of a read error; the protein shown is translated from the DNA. This rearrangement joins TRDV2 to TRDJ1, with TRDD3 matching 10 bases. TCRdb is silent on the J gene; assignment here came from matching the DNA to germline. This CDR3 contains 19 residues. The germline V gene has CDR1 GEAIGNYY and CDR2 EKD. V was pared by 1 base and J by 0 bases, with 13 bases of the junction left unmatched. The CDR3 spells CACDTVGGTGGFDTDKLIF. CDR3 nucleotide sequence: TGTGCCTGTGACACGGTGGGGGGTACTGGGGGATTTGACACCGATAAACTCATCTTT.

This clone was observed a few times. TCRdb records a much larger clone's protein for this DNA, with a difference at residue 12 that likely arises from a read error; the protein given is the translation of the DNA. The chain employs TRDV2 and TRDJ2; no clear D gene. Matching the DNA to germline supplied the J gene, which TCRdb does not give. The CDR3 is 15 amino acids. The germline CDR1 and CDR2 sequences are GEAIGNYY and EKD. The CDR3 loop is CACDPRSGPTARLFF. CDR3 bases: TGTGCCTGTGACCCTCGGAGCGGTCCGACAGCACGACTCTTCTTT.

A remark on this clone: Since a far larger clone is one base different, this is likely a read error. The identical CDR3 is also encoded by other nucleotide sequences in the sample. This chain links TRDV1 with TRDJ1; 9 bases are a match to TRDD2. The CDR3 runs 22 residues. V dropped 3 bases and J dropped 1; count of bases not matched to a gene: 24. Germline CDR1 is TSWWSYY and CDR2 is QGS. The CDR3 region is CALGEPGLPTFLGDRGTDKLIF. CDR3 DNA: TGTGCTCTTGGGGAGCCCGGCCTTCCTACGTTCTTGGGAGATAGGGGCACCGATAAACTCATCTTT.

About this clone: TCRdb's listed protein matches a much larger clone and diverges from this DNA's translation at residue 6, likely through a read error; the protein shown comes from the DNA. The V gene is TRDV2, the J gene TRDJ1; 7 bases are shared with TRDD3. TCRdb gives no J gene; it was assigned here by matching the DNA to germline. The CDR3 is 15 amino acids. The ends lost 3 bases at V and 0 bases at J; junction bases unmatched: 6. From germline, CDR1 is GEAIGNYY and CDR2 EKD. Written as DNA, the CDR3 is TGTGCCTGTGACCGGGATACCCGAAACACCGATAAACTCATCTTT. The encoded protein is CACDRDTRNTDKLIF.

This clone occurred a few times. TCRdb records a much larger clone's protein for this DNA, with a difference at residue 12 that likely arises from a read error; the protein given is the translation of the DNA. The chain combines TRDV3 with TRDJ1, with TRDD3 matching over 11 bases. Germline matching of the DNA provided the J gene here, since TCRdb leaves it blank. Looked up from germline, CDR1 is TVYSNPD and CDR2 is GDNSRS (reference sequence). V shed 2 bases, J shed 0 bases, and the junction held 14 bases outside the gene matches. The CDR3 is made up of 18 amino acids. The CDR3 here is CAFHLHWGIRSHTDKLIF. DNA of the CDR3: TGTGCCTTTCACCTACACTGGGGGATAAGGTCCCACACCGATAAACTCATCTTT.

Concerning this clone itself: The mismatch at residue 2 between this DNA's translation and the TCRdb protein of a much larger clone likely reflects a read error; the protein shown is translated from the DNA. J is TRDJ1 and V is TRDV2; TRDD3 agrees at 12 bases. The CDR3 consists of 15 residues. Per germline, CDR1 GEAIGNYY and CDR2 EKD. CDR3 DNA: TGTTCCTGTGACACCCTCGTACTGGGGGATACATGGCTCATCTTT. It encodes CSCDTLVLGDTWLIF.

This clone was observed a handful of times. One base separates it from a far larger clone, so it is likely a read error. Other DNA sequences of this sample code for an identical CDR3. The chain recombines TRDV1 with TRDJ1; 8 bases map to TRDD3. TCRdb offers no J gene call, so here the DNA was matched to germline to obtain one. Germline values: CDR1 TSWWSYY, CDR2 QGS. There are 16 residues in the CDR3. CDR3 DNA: TGCGCTCTTGGGGAACTTCGGACCTGGGGGAGTACAAAACTCATCTTT. Protein product: CALGELRTWGSTKLIF.

This clone was counted only a few times. The protein TCRdb lists belongs to a much larger clone and differs from this DNA's translation at residue 3, which points to a read error; the protein shown is made from the DNA. The J gene is TRDJ1, the V gene TRDV1; TRDD3 agrees at 7 bases. TCRdb offers no J gene call, so here the DNA was matched to germline to obtain one. The germline V gene has CDR1 TSWWSYY and CDR2 QGS. The CDR3 runs to 16 residues. The CDR3 is CAPGEQAYVLGGRLIF. For the CDR3, the DNA is TGTGCTCCTGGGGAACAAGCCTACGTTCTGGGGGGACGACTCATCTTT.

Points on this clone: Only one base separates this from a far larger clonotype, so it likely reflects a read error. This CDR3 is also generated by other DNA sequences in the sample. The chain links TRDV1 to TRDJ1; TRDD3 matches 9 bases. There are 19 residues in the CDR3. CDR1 is TSWWSYY, CDR2 QGS, per germline. The CDR3 is CALGELAPNWGTYTDKLIF. The DNA for the CDR3 is TGTGCTCTTGGTGAACTAGCTCCTAACTGGGGGACGTACACCGATAAACTCATCTTT.

This clone has a handful of counts. Given a far larger clone just one base away, this is likely a sequencing read error. In the same sample, other DNA sequences code for this CDR3. The rearrangement uses TRDV1 and TRDJ1; TRDD3 aligns across 9 bases. The J gene comes from matching the DNA to germline here; TCRdb lacks it. V was pared by 0 bases and J by 0 bases, with 20 bases of the junction left unmatched. The CDR3 loop spans 22 amino acids. The V gene's germline CDR1 is TSWWSYY and CDR2 QGS. CDR3 bases: TGTGCTCTTGGGGAACTTGGCCCTCTCAAAGTGCTGGGGGATCCGAACACCGATAAACTCATCTTT. Protein: CALGELGPLKVLGDPNTDKLIF.

Turning to this clone: The protein in TCRdb stems from a much larger clone and differs at residues 9 and 16 from this DNA's translation, likely a read error; here the protein is translated from the DNA. The same CDR3 is also encoded by other DNA sequences in this sample. The V gene is given as TRDV2, and no J gene call is available; the table names TRDD3, a call not compared with the DNA. The germline CDR1 and CDR2 sequences are GEAIGNYY and EKD. The CDR3 length is 18 residues. CDR3 sequence reads: CACDTGGYASWDTRQVFF. The CDR3 region has the DNA TGTGCCTGTGACACCGGGGGATACGCGTCCTGGGACACCCGACAGGTGTTTTTC.

For this clone: A read error likely explains this, since a far larger clone differs by one base. Distinct nucleotide sequences in the sample also encode this CDR3. No J gene was assigned, while the V gene was called as TRDV2; the table's D call TRDD3 went unverified against the DNA. The CDR3 has 16 amino acids. Germline CDR1 and CDR2: GEAIGNYY and EKD. The CDR3 DNA reads TGTGCCTGTGACCCATGGACTACTGGGGGATACAATAAACTCATCTTC. It specifies CACDPWTTGGYNKLIF.

The table lists this clone with many counts. The protein given by TCRdb reflects a much larger clone and differs at residue 7 from this DNA's translation, likely from a read error; the protein shown is the DNA's translation. The V and J genes are TRDV1 and TRDJ1; D may be TRDD3 (7 bases). This CDR3 is 22 amino acids long. CDR1 is TSWWSYY, CDR2 QGS, per germline. Deletions cut 3 bases from V and 0 bases from J, with 32 bases between. DNA of the CDR3: TGTGCTCTTGGGGAGCCTCCTCATCTTCCTTCTAGTACTGGGGTGCACACCGATAAACTCATCTTT. Amino acid sequence: CALGEPPHLPSSTGVHTDKLIF.

To note about this clone: The protein held in TCRdb is that of a much larger clone and does not match this DNA's translation at residue 14, likely because of a read error; the protein shown is translated from the DNA. V usage is TRDV1 and J usage is TRDJ1, with D possibly TRDD3 on 6 matching bases. No J gene was available from TCRdb, and it was assigned here by a germline match of the DNA. Germline CDR1 is TSWWSYY and CDR2 is QGS. The ends were cut back, 0 bases at V and 0 bases at J, with 26 bases in the middle. This CDR3 has 21 amino acids. The CDR3 loop is CALGELVLPKGGVSYTDKLIF. In nucleotides, the CDR3 is TGTGCTCTTGGGGAACTCGTTTTACCCAAGGGGGGAGTTTCCTACACCGATAAACTCATCTTT.

With regard to this clone: The protein TCRdb lists belongs to a much larger clone and differs from this DNA's translation at residue 8, which points to a read error; the protein shown is made from the DNA. V is TRDV2 and J is TRDJ1; possibly TRDD1 or TRDD3 for D (5 bases each). The J gene was missing in TCRdb and was found by matching the end of the DNA to germline. CDR3 length: 15 residues. V lost 0 bases, J lost 3 bases, and 13 bases lay in between. From germline, CDR1 is GEAIGNYY and CDR2 EKD. This chain's CDR3 is CACDTVGNRADKLIF. The CDR3 DNA follows: TGTGCCTGTGACACCGTGGGGAATAGGGCCGATAAACTCATCTTT.

Notes on this clone: TCRdb pairs this DNA with a much larger clone's protein that differs at residue 8, likely a read error; the protein shown was translated from the DNA. This rearrangement joins TRDV1 to TRDJ1, with 10 bases fitting TRDD3. The J gene is not listed in TCRdb, so it was assigned here from a DNA match to germline. The CDR3 extends over 22 amino acids. After removal of 3 bases from V and 8 bases from J, the junction contained 30 bases not matched to a gene. Germline lookup yields CDR1 TSWWSYY and CDR2 QGS. In nucleotides, the CDR3 is TGTGCTCTTGGGGAGCGTGGTGCTGGGGGATATGGGTCGAATGGTTGTCCGATGAAACTCATCTTT. Encoded protein: CALGERGAGGYGSNGCPMKLIF.

The table lists this clone with a few counts. This likely traces to a read error, being one base from a far larger clone. This sample also contains other DNA sequences that code for the same CDR3. The V gene is TRDV2, the J gene TRDJ1; 11 positions match TRDD3. The V gene's germline CDR1 is GEAIGNYY and CDR2 EKD. The V segment lost 0 bases and the J segment 1 base; nucleotides outside the gene matches: 18. The length of the CDR3 is 21 residues. CDR3 nucleotides: TGTGCCTGTGACACCCTCACCTTGTCTGTACTGGGGGATAATCGCACCGATAAACTCATCTTT. This translates into CACDTLTLSVLGDNRTDKLIF.

In this sample, this clone turned up a few times. TCRdb pairs this DNA with a much larger clone's protein that differs at residue 10, likely a read error; the protein shown was translated from the DNA. The chain has TRDV1 and TRDJ1; 7 nucleotides match TRDD2. The V gene end was trimmed by 3 bases and the J gene end by 5 bases; junction bases not matched to a gene: 15. The CDR3 runs 17 residues. Germline V gene sequence: CDR1 TSWWSYY, CDR2 QGS. CDR3 residues: CALGDLPILVDRDKLIF. Written as DNA, the CDR3 is TGTGCTCTTGGGGATCTTCCTATACTGGTGGATCGGGATAAACTCATCTTT.